Following are 5 T cell receptor beta chains from one sample sequenced in a study of blood T cell repertoires in COVID-19. The assay was immunoSEQ multiplex PCR, and TCRdb's table has in-frame clones only and misses some. The sample records approximately 110,000 clones, over 75% being singletons. Sequencing used peripheral blood. The source is a woman between 45 and 60 years old with acute or convalescent COVID-19.

The chain links TRBV19 to TRBJ1-2, with a weak D call TRBD1 (5 bases). Germline-derived CDR1 and CDR2 are LNHDA and SQIVND (reference sequence). V lost 7 bases, J lost 3 bases, and 15 bases lay in between. This CDR3 is 14 amino acids long. The CDR3, as DNA: TGTGCCAGTAACGTCGGGCGGGGGGACTATGGCTACACCTTC. Amino acid sequence: CASNVGRGDYGYTF.

The chain joins TRBV9 to TRBJ1-5; 8 bases line up with TRBD1. J was trimmed by 5 bases and V by 4 bases; bases with no gene match: 8. This CDR3 has 15 amino acids. The germline CDR1 and CDR2 sequences are SGDLS and YYNGEE. In nucleotides, the CDR3 is TGTGCCAGCAGCCTCGGACAGGGCAGGGATCAGCCCCAGCATTTT. This codes for CASSLGQGRDQPQHF.

The chain is built from TRBV6-6 and TRBJ1-1; D is perhaps TRBD1 (5 bases). The CDR3 consists of 13 residues. From germline, CDR1 is MNHNY and CDR2 SVGAGI (reference sequence). Trimming took 7 bases from V and 2 from J, leaving 11 bases between them. CDR3 in DNA: TGTGCCAGCAACGGACATTTAAACACTGAAGCTTTCTTT. Translating gives CASNGHLNTEAFF.

The J gene is TRBJ2-3, the V gene TRBV15; the match to TRBD1 covers 11 bases. This CDR3 contains 16 residues. Trimming at V came to 4 bases and at J to 3 bases, leaving 6 bases not matched to a gene. The V gene's germline CDR1 is LNHNV and CDR2 YYDKDF (reference sequence). Written as DNA, the CDR3 is TGTGCCACCAGCACTGGACAGGGGGCCGGGACAGATACGCAGTATTTT. Translation: CATSTGQGAGTDTQYF.

This sequence joins TRBV14 and TRBJ1-1; D unclear. The V and J ends lost 2 bases and 11 bases respectively, with 15 bases between them. CDR3 length equals 13 residues. Germline V gene lookup returns CDR1 SGHDN and CDR2 FVKESK. CDR3: CASSQRAAGSAFF. The DNA for the CDR3 is TGTGCCAGCAGCCAACGGGCCGCGGGGTCGGCTTTCTTT.